This is a list of T cell receptor beta chains from one sample in a study of shared clonotypes between healthy human individuals. Here immunoSEQ multiplex PCR was the method, and the copy in TCRdb shows in-frame clones only, minus some. Among about 2.3 million clones, 80% to 95% were seen once, and the ten largest hold 0.35% to 0.45%. The sample was naive CD4+ T cells from PBMCs. The receptors stem from a man aged 18-30 years in good health. Some clones in this sample may be carry-over from other donors' samples. CDR3s include the opening cysteine and the closing phenylalanine or tryptophan. D genes are given only for firm matches. The size entry is marked missing in some rows and otherwise reads once, few, many or a size class.

V gene: TRBV27
D gene: TRBD1
clone size: -
J gene: TRBJ1-5
CDR3 DNA: TGTGCCAGCAGTACCACGGGACAGGGGGCTAGGCAGCCCCAGCATTTT
CDR3 protein: CASSTTGQGARQPQHF

V gene: TRBV7-6
D gene: TRBD2
clone size: -
J gene: TRBJ2-1
CDR3 DNA: TGTGCCAGCAGCTCCGTAGCGGGAAGTGAGCAGTTCTTC
CDR3 protein: CASSSVAGSEQFF

V gene: TRBV7-2
D gene: TRBD1
clone size: -
J gene: TRBJ2-5
CDR3 DNA: TGTGCCAGCAGCTTAGGGGACAGGGGGAGGCAAGAGACCCAGTACTTC
CDR3 protein: CASSLGDRGRQETQYF

V gene: TRBV5-6
D gene: TRBD2
clone size: -
J gene: TRBJ2-5
CDR3 DNA: TGTGCCAGCAGCCGTGGACTAGCGGGAGGGCTAGAGCAGTACTTC
CDR3 protein: CASSRGLAGGLEQYF

V gene: TRBV4-1
D gene: -
clone size: once
J gene: TRBJ1-6
CDR3 DNA: TGCGCCAGCAGCCCCACGGGGACGCCGCCGGCTAATTCACCCCTCCACTTT
CDR3 protein: CASSPTGTPPANSPLHF

V gene: TRBV10-3
D gene: TRBD2
clone size: once
J gene: TRBJ2-7
CDR3 DNA: TGTGCCATCAGTGGCAGTCTAGCGGGAGGGTCCTACGAGCAGTACTTC
CDR3 protein: CAISGSLAGGSYEQYF

V gene: TRBV5-4
D gene: TRBD2
clone size: -
J gene: TRBJ2-1
CDR3 DNA: TGTGCCAGCAGCCCCGGGACTAGCGGGAGCGATGAGCAGTTCTTC
CDR3 protein: CASSPGTSGSDEQFF

V gene: TRBV25-1
D gene: -
clone size: -
J gene: TRBJ1-6
CDR3 DNA: TGTGCCAGCAGTGTGCGTCACGGTTCACCCCTCCACTTT
CDR3 protein: CASSVRHGSPLHF

V gene: TRBV5-4
D gene: -
clone size: -
J gene: TRBJ2-1
CDR3 DNA: TGTGCCAGCAGCTCCCGCGACGGGGGAGATGAGCAGTTCTTC
CDR3 protein: CASSSRDGGDEQFF

V gene: TRBV11-3
D gene: -
clone size: once
J gene: TRBJ1-1
CDR3 DNA: TGTGCCAGCAGCCTAGGGCAGGCCGCGGCCACTGAAGCTTTCTTT
CDR3 protein: CASSLGQAAATEAFF

V gene: TRBV10-3
D gene: -
clone size: -
J gene: TRBJ2-1
CDR3 DNA: TGTGCCATCAGTGGCCGGGGCGCCCAGAGCTCCTACAATGAGCAGTTCTTC
CDR3 protein: CAISGRGAQSSYNEQFF

V gene: TRBV28
D gene: -
clone size: -
J gene: TRBJ1-3
CDR3 DNA: TGTGCCAGCAGTGGAGGCCCGCTGGGTGGAAACACCATATATTTT
CDR3 protein: CASSGGPLGGNTIYF

V gene: TRBV12-1
D gene: -
clone size: -
J gene: TRBJ2-7
CDR3 DNA: TGTGCCAGCAGCCCTCCGGGACTAGAATGCGAGCAGTACTTC
CDR3 protein: CASSPPGLECEQYF

V gene: TRBV18
D gene: TRBD2
clone size: -
J gene: TRBJ2-7
CDR3 DNA: TGTGCCAGCTCACTCGGACTAGCGGGGAGCTCCTACGAGCAGTACTTC
CDR3 protein: CASSLGLAGSSYEQYF

V gene: TRBV2
D gene: -
clone size: -
J gene: TRBJ2-1
CDR3 DNA: TGTGCCAGCAGTGAAGCGCTTTACAGCAATGAGCAGTTCTTC
CDR3 protein: CASSEALYSNEQFF

V gene: TRBV7-2
D gene: -
clone size: -
J gene: TRBJ1-3
CDR3 DNA: TGTGCCAGCAGCTCGGGACCGAACTCTGGAAACACCATATATTTT
CDR3 protein: CASSSGPNSGNTIYF

V gene: TRBV7-2
D gene: TRBD2
clone size: -
J gene: TRBJ2-1
CDR3 DNA: TGTGCCAGCACCTCTTGGGGGACTAGCACCTTGGAGCAGTTCTTC
CDR3 protein: CASTSWGTSTLEQFF

V gene: TRBV15
D gene: -
clone size: -
J gene: TRBJ2-5
CDR3 DNA: TGTGCCACCAGCAGAGATCGGGCCAGCCAGACCCAGTACTTC
CDR3 protein: CATSRDRASQTQYF

V gene: TRBV7-2
D gene: TRBD1
clone size: -
J gene: TRBJ1-2
CDR3 DNA: TGTGCCAGCAGCGACAGGGGTAACTATGGCTACACCTTC
CDR3 protein: CASSDRGNYGYTF

V gene: TRBV10-3
D gene: -
clone size: -
J gene: TRBJ1-1
CDR3 DNA: TGTGCCATCAGAAAAGAGGGCCCTTACATGAACACTGAAGCTTTCTTT
CDR3 protein: CAIRKEGPYMNTEAFF

V gene: TRBV2
D gene: -
clone size: -
J gene: TRBJ1-1
CDR3 DNA: TGTGCCAGCCTGAAGCAAGCAGGTCTGAACACTGAAGCTTTCTTT
CDR3 protein: CASLKQAGLNTEAFF

V gene: TRBV11-2
D gene: TRBD1
clone size: -
J gene: TRBJ2-7
CDR3 DNA: TGTGCCAGCAGCTCGATCGGACAGGGATCCCACGAGCAGTACTTC
CDR3 protein: CASSSIGQGSHEQYF

V gene: TRBV2
D gene: TRBD1
clone size: -
J gene: TRBJ2-7
CDR3 DNA: TGTGCCAGCAAACCGGGACAGATCTACGAGCAGTACTTC
CDR3 protein: CASKPGQIYEQYF

V gene: TRBV5-1
D gene: -
clone size: -
J gene: TRBJ2-2
CDR3 DNA: TGCGCCAGCAGCCTTCTTCCCCGGGACTCTAACACCGGGGAGCTGTTTTTT
CDR3 protein: CASSLLPRDSNTGELFF

V gene: TRBV28
D gene: -
clone size: -
J gene: TRBJ2-2
CDR3 DNA: TGTGCCAGCGGGTTCTCTTCAGGGAACACCGGGGAGCTGTTTTTT
CDR3 protein: CASGFSSGNTGELFF

V gene: TRBV27
D gene: -
clone size: -
J gene: TRBJ2-1
CDR3 DNA: TGTGCCAGCAGTTATTACACCTCAAACTCCTACAATGAGCAGTTCTTC
CDR3 protein: CASSYYTSNSYNEQFF

V gene: TRBV2
D gene: -
clone size: -
J gene: TRBJ2-2
CDR3 DNA: TGTGCCAGCAGTGACGAGGATACATCCAACACCGGGGAGCTGTTTTTT
CDR3 protein: CASSDEDTSNTGELFF

V gene: TRBV14
D gene: -
clone size: -
J gene: TRBJ2-3
CDR3 DNA: TGTGCCAGCAGCCAAGTGGGAGGAGGGTCAGATACGCAGTATTTT
CDR3 protein: CASSQVGGGSDTQYF

V gene: TRBV6-5
D gene: -
clone size: -
J gene: TRBJ1-5
CDR3 DNA: TGTGCCAGCAGTTACTCGATAAATCAGCCCCAGCATTTT
CDR3 protein: CASSYSINQPQHF

V gene: TRBV19
D gene: -
clone size: -
J gene: TRBJ2-7
CDR3 DNA: TGTGCCAGTAGTACGCCGAAAGGGGCTCCGATGAGGTACGAGCAGTACTTC
CDR3 protein: CASSTPKGAPMRYEQYF

V gene: TRBV30
D gene: TRBD1
clone size: few
J gene: TRBJ1-1
CDR3 DNA: TGTGCCTGGAGTGTACCGGGACAGCAGAACACTGAAGCTTTCTTT
CDR3 protein: CAWSVPGQQNTEAFF

V gene: TRBV5-4
D gene: -
clone size: -
J gene: TRBJ2-6
CDR3 DNA: TGTGCCAGCAGCTTGGGAGTTTCTGGGGCCAACGTCCTGACTTTC
CDR3 protein: CASSLGVSGANVLTF

V gene: TRBV29-1
D gene: -
clone size: -
J gene: TRBJ1-1
CDR3 DNA: TGCAGCGTTTCCGGGACACAAACCACTGAAGCTTTCTTT
CDR3 protein: CSVSGTQTTEAFF

V gene: TRBV5-1
D gene: TRBD1
clone size: once
J gene: TRBJ1-1
CDR3 DNA: TGCGCCAGCAGCTCCAAAGGACAGGACACTGAAGCTTTCTTT
CDR3 protein: CASSSKGQDTEAFF

V gene: TRBV6-1
D gene: -
clone size: -
J gene: TRBJ2-5
CDR3 DNA: TGTGCCAGCAGTGACCTAGGGCGGGCGACCCAGTACTTC
CDR3 protein: CASSDLGRATQYF

V gene: TRBV5-1
D gene: TRBD1
clone size: once
J gene: TRBJ1-2
CDR3 DNA: TGCGCCAGCAGCCAAGGGACAGCCGACTATGGCTACACCTTC
CDR3 protein: CASSQGTADYGYTF